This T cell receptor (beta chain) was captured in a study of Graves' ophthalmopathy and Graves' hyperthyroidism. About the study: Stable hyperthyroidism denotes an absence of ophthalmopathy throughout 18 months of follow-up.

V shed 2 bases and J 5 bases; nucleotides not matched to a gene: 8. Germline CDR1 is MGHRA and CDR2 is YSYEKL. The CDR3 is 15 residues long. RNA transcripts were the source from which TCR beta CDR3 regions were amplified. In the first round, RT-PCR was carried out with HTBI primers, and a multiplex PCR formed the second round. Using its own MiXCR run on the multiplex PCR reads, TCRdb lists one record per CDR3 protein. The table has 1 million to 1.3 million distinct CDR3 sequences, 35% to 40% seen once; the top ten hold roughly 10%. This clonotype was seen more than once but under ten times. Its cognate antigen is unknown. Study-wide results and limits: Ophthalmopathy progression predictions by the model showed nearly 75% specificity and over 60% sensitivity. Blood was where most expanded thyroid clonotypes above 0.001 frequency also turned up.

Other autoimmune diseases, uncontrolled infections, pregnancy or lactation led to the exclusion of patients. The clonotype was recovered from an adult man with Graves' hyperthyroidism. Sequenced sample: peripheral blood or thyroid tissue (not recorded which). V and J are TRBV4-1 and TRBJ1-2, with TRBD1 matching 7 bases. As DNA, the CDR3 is TGCGCCAGCAGCCAAAGAGACAGGGCTCAGTATGGCTACACCTTC. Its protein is CASSQRDRAQYGYTF.